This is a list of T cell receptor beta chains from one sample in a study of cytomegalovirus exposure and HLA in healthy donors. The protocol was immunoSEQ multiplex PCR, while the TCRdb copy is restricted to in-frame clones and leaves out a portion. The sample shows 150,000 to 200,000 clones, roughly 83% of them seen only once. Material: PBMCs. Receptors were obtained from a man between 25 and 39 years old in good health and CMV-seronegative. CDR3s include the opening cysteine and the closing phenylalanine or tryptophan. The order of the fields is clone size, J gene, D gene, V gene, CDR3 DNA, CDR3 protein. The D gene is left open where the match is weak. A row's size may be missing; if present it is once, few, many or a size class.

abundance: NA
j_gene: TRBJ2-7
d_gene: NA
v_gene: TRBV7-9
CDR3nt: TGTGCCAGCAGCTTACACTCCTACGAGCAGTACTTC
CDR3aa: CASSLHSYEQYF

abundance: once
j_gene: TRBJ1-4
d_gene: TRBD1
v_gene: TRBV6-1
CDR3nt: TGTGCCAGCAGTGCCAGGGGGTTTGCAACTAATGAAAAACTGTTTTTT
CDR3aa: CASSARGFATNEKLFF

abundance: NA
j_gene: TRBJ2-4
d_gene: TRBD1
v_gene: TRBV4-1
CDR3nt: TGCGCCAGCAGCCCCCGACAGGGAGCCAAAAACATTCAGTACTTC
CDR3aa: CASSPRQGAKNIQYF

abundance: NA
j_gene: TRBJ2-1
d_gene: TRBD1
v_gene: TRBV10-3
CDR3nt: TGTGCCATCAGTGACCCGGTGGGACAGGGATTGGGTGAGCAGTTCTTC
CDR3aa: CAISDPVGQGLGEQFF

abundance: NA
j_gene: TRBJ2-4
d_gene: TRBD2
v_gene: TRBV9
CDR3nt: TGTGCCAGCAGCGTAGTTAGCGGGGGGGACATTCAGTACTTC
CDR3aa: CASSVVSGGDIQYF

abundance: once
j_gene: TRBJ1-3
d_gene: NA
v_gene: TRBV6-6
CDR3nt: TGTGCCAGCAGAACAGATTCCTCTTCTGGAAACACCATATATTTT
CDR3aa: CASRTDSSSGNTIYF

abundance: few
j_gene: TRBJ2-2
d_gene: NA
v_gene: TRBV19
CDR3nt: TGTGCCAGTAGTACGGGACTGAGCACCGGGGAGCTGTTTTTT
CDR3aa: CASSTGLSTGELFF

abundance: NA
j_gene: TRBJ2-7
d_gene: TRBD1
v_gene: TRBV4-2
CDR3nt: TGTGCCAGCAGCCCCCCCAGGACGGGGACAGAAGTACGGGAGCAGTACTTC
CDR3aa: CASSPPRTGTEVREQYF

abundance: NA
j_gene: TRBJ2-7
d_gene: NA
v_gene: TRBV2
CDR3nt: TGTGCCAGCAGTGTTAGGGGTACCTCCTCCTACGAGCAGTACTTC
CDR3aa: CASSVRGTSSYEQYF

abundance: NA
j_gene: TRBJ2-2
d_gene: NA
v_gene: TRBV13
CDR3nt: TGTGCCAGCAGCTTAGGGGCTCACACCGGGGAGCTGTTTTTT
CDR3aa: CASSLGAHTGELFF

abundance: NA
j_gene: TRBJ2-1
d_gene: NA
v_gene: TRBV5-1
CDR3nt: TGCGCCAGCAGCTGGGTCTCCGGGACACTTAATGAGCAGTTCTTC
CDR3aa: CASSWVSGTLNEQFF

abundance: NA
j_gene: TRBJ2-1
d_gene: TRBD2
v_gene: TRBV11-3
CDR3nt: TGTGCCAGCAGCTCCCGGACTAGCGGAACTTACAATGAGCAGTTCTTC
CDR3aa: CASSSRTSGTYNEQFF

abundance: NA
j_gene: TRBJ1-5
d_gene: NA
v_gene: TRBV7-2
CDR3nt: TGTGCCAGCAGCTTAGAACAGGGCGGTTTAGGACAGCCCCAGCATTTT
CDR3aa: CASSLEQGGLGQPQHF

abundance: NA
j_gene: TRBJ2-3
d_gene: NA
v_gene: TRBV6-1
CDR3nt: TGTGCCAGCAGTGAACTAAATCGGGAGAGAGATACGCAGTATTTT
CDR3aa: CASSELNRERDTQYF

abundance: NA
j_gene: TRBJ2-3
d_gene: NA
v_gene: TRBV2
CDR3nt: TGTGCCAGCAGTGGACAGGACGCGCCGCGTACAGATACGCAGTATTTT
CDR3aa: CASSGQDAPRTDTQYF

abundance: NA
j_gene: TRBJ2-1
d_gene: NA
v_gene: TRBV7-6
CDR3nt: TGTGCCAGCAGCTTAGATCCAGCGACGAGCTCCTACAATGAGCAGTTCTTC
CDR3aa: CASSLDPATSSYNEQFF

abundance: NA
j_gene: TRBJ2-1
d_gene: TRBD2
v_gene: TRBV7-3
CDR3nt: TGTGCCAGCAGCTTAGACGGACTAGCGTTAGGAGATGAGCAGTTCTTC
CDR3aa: CASSLDGLALGDEQFF

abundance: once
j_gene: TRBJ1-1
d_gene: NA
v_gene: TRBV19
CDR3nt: TGTGCCACTCGGGGAGCGACGGCTTTCTTT
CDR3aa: CATRGATAFF

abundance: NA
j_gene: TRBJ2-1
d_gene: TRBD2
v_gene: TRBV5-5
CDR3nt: TGTGCCAGCAGCTCCGGGACTAGCGGACCAGAGGGGCAGTTCTTC
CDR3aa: CASSSGTSGPEGQFF

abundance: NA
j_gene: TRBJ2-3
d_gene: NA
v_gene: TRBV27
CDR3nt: TGTGCCAGCAGCCTAGGCCTGCTAAGCGGTTATTCTCTAGATGCGCAGTATTTT
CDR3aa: CASSLGLLSGYSLDAQYF

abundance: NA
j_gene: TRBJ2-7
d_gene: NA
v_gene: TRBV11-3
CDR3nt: TGTGCCAGCAGCTTTTCGGACCCCAGCGGGTACGAGCAGTACTTC
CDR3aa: CASSFSDPSGYEQYF

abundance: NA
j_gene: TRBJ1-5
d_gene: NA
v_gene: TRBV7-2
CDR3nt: TGTGCCAGCAGCCGAACAAATAGCAATCAGCCCCAGCATTTT
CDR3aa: CASSRTNSNQPQHF

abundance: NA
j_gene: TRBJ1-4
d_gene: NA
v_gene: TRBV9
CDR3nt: TGTGCCAGCAGCGTAGGGGAAGGGAGGAAATTTGAAAAACTGTTTTTT
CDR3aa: CASSVGEGRKFEKLFF

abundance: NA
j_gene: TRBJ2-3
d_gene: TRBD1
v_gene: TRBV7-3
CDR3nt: TGTGCCAGCAGCTTATCGGCAGGGGGCGCAGATACGCAGTATTTT
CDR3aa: CASSLSAGGADTQYF